The 2 T cell receptor beta chains in this list originate from one sample, sequenced in a study of blood T cell repertoires in COVID-19. Clones were sequenced by immunoSEQ multiplex PCR, and TCRdb holds only the in-frame ones, with some missing. This table holds around 290,000 clones, over 75% found once. The source material was peripheral blood. The receptors were gathered from a woman between 50 and 59 years old who had recovered from COVID-19.

The chain recombines TRBV14 with TRBJ2-7; D might be TRBD1 (5 bases). Germline V gene lookup returns CDR1 SGHDN and CDR2 FVKESK. With 1 base removed from V and 7 bases from J, the gap between germline ends came to 14 bases. This CDR3 is built from 14 residues. Here the CDR3 DNA reads TGTGCCAGCAGCCAAGTAAGGTCAGGGATTGAGCAGTACTTC. Encoded protein: CASSQVRSGIEQYF.

V gene TRBV28 combines with J gene TRBJ2-7; TRBD1 aligns across 7 bases. CDR3 size: 14 residues. CDR1 is MDHEN and CDR2 is SYDVKM in the germline V gene. The J segment lost 2 bases and the V segment lost 3 bases, leaving 4 bases of the junction unmatched. CDR3 coding DNA: TGTGCCAGCAGTTTTCGGGACAGCCCCTACGAGCAGTACTTC. Encoded protein: CASSFRDSPYEQYF.